What follows is one T cell receptor (beta chain) and its context. This may stem from a read error, because a much larger clone lies one nucleotide away. These data belong to a study of shared clonotypes between healthy human individuals. Generated by immunoSEQ multiplex PCR, the TCRdb table keeps only in-frame clones and is missing some. The sample contains roughly 1,000,000 clones, about 80% of which appear only once. The V gene's germline CDR1 is SGHTA and CDR2 FQGNSA. There are 12 residues in the CDR3. The clonotype comes from a man between 18 and 29 years old in good health. Some clones in this sample may be carry-over from other donors' samples. J is TRBJ2-7 and V is TRBV7-2, with D perhaps TRBD2 (6 bases). Input material: memory CD4+ T cells from PBMCs. Documented subset: CD45RA-negative fraction. CDR3 amino acids: CAGSRGVYEQYF. The CDR3 nucleotides are TGTGCCGGCAGCCGCGGGGTCTACGAGCAGTACTTC.